Listed below are T cell receptor beta chains from one sample, sequenced in a study of cytotoxic CD8 clonotypes in ibrutinib-treated CLL. Sequenced by immunoSEQ multiplex PCR; TCRdb stores in-frame clones only, minus some. The sample comprises around 150,000 clones, 70% to 90% of which are singletons, and 7.5% to 8% rests with the top ten. Material: PBMCs, obtained after 36 months of ibrutinib treatment. All receptors come from a human donor with chronic lymphocytic leukemia. Both conserved end residues are part of each CDR3. A D gene is named only where the DNA matches it firmly. The size entry is marked missing in some rows and otherwise reads once, few, many or a size class.

j_call clone_size d_call v_call cdr3_length cdr3_aa cdr3_nt
TRBJ2-3 NA NA TRBV5-1 15 CASSLGGGGTDTQYF TGCGCCAGCAGCTTGGGCGGGGGCGGCACAGATACGCAGTATTTT
TRBJ1-1 NA NA TRBV6-6 14 CASSYRGLDTEAFF TGTGCCAGCAGTTACCGGGGATTAGACACTGAAGCTTTCTTT
TRBJ1-2 NA NA TRBV5-4 13 CASRGHFVDGYTF TGTGCCAGCAGGGGACATTTTGTAGATGGCTACACCTTC
TRBJ2-7 NA TRBD2 TRBV18 16 CASSRRLAGAPYEQYF TGTGCCAGCTCACGACGACTAGCGGGAGCCCCCTACGAGCAGTACTTC
TRBJ2-7 NA NA TRBV18 15 CASSPPVLRGYEQYF TGTGCCAGCTCACCACCTGTCCTAAGGGGCTACGAGCAGTACTTC
TRBJ1-2 once NA TRBV5-1 13 CASGRDGNYGYTF TGCGCCAGCGGACGGGACGGAAACTATGGCTACACCTTC
TRBJ2-7 NA NA TRBV27 15 CASSPRNHRSYEQYF TGTGCCAGCAGCCCGCGAAATCACAGGTCCTACGAGCAGTACTTC
TRBJ1-1 NA NA TRBV7-8 16 CASSLDGGSFVTEAFF TGTGCCAGCAGCTTAGATGGAGGGTCCTTCGTCACTGAAGCTTTCTTT
TRBJ2-7 once TRBD1 TRBV30 15 CAWTLNRGRSYEQYF TGTGCCTGGACGCTGAACAGGGGGCGCTCCTACGAGCAGTACTTC
TRBJ1-2 NA NA TRBV5-4 15 CASSLGGRDFYGYTF TGTGCCAGCAGCTTGGGAGGAAGGGATTTCTATGGCTACACCTTC
TRBJ1-5 NA TRBD1 TRBV28 18 CASSLPRTGMTTNQPQHF TGTGCCAGCAGTTTACCGAGGACAGGGATGACCACCAATCAGCCCCAGCATTTT
TRBJ2-3 NA NA TRBV7-3 12 CASSLSLDTQYF TGTGCCAGCAGTCTTAGTCTTGATACGCAGTATTTT
TRBJ1-1 NA NA TRBV29-1 13 CSVVELGNTEAFF TGCAGCGTTGTTGAGTTAGGGAACACTGAAGCTTTCTTT
TRBJ2-7 once NA TRBV6-5 13 CASSLGTPYEQYF TGTGCCAGCAGTCTTGGGACACCCTACGAGCAGTACTTC
TRBJ1-4 NA NA TRBV19 16 CASSNRVLATNEKLFF TGTGCCAGTAGTAACAGGGTACTTGCAACTAATGAAAAACTGTTTTTT
TRBJ2-5 NA NA TRBV5-1 15 CASSQMTSNQETQYF TGCGCCAGCAGCCAAATGACAAGTAACCAAGAGACCCAGTACTTC
TRBJ2-5 few TRBD2 TRBV5-4 12 CAGGGSQETQYF TGTGCTGGGGGAGGGAGCCAAGAGACCCAGTACTTC
TRBJ1-1 few TRBD1 TRBV28 15 CATTGQGARDTEAFF TGTGCCACCACGGGACAGGGGGCGCGGGACACTGAAGCTTTCTTT
TRBJ2-2 few TRBD1 TRBV7-8 16 CASSLRGTGLAGELFF TGTGCCAGCAGCTTAAGGGGGACAGGGCTGGCCGGGGAGCTGTTTTTT
TRBJ1-3 NA TRBD1 TRBV5-1 16 CASSAGQWGSGNTIYF TGCGCCAGCAGCGCGGGACAGTGGGGATCTGGAAACACCATATATTTT
TRBJ1-4 NA NA TRBV6-5 16 CASSYFPRGRGEKLFF TGTGCCAGCAGTTACTTTCCTCGGGGGAGAGGGGAAAAACTGTTTTTT
TRBJ2-1 NA TRBD2 TRBV27 16 CASRAPPRTSDNEQFF TGTGCCAGCAGGGCACCCCCGAGGACTAGCGACAATGAGCAGTTCTTC
TRBJ1-2 NA NA TRBV29-1 12 CSVENRVFGYTF TGCAGCGTTGAAAACAGGGTATTCGGCTACACCTTC
TRBJ1-1 NA NA TRBV18 14 CASSPQGLDTEAFF TGTGCCAGCTCACCACAAGGTCTTGACACTGAAGCTTTCTTT
TRBJ1-1 NA NA TRBV28 15 CASSFLQTVNTEAFF TGTGCCAGCAGTTTCCTTCAGACAGTGAACACTGAAGCTTTCTTT
TRBJ1-5 few NA TRBV2 11 CASRQEGPRHF TGTGCCAGCAGGCAAGAAGGGCCTCGGCATTTT
TRBJ1-4 once NA TRBV7-9 14 CASSLRTENEKLFF TGTGCCAGCAGCTTAAGAACAGAAAATGAAAAACTGTTTTTT
TRBJ1-3 few NA TRBV30 14 CAWAATNSGNTIYF TGTGCCTGGGCAGCCACGAATTCTGGAAACACCATATATTTT
TRBJ1-2 NA TRBD1 TRBV6-5 15 CASSYSRQGSYGYTF TGTGCCAGCAGTTACTCACGACAGGGGAGCTATGGCTACACCTTC
TRBJ2-7 NA NA TRBV5-4 12 CASSLEQGAVYF TGTGCCAGCAGCTTGGAACAGGGCGCGGTTTACTTC
TRBJ2-5 NA NA TRBV11-2 14 CASSSRLRGETQYF TGTGCCAGCAGCTCCAGGTTACGCGGGGAGACCCAGTACTTC
TRBJ2-7 NA TRBD1 TRBV19 14 CASSTVDRGYEQYF TGTGCCAGTAGTACGGTGGACAGGGGCTACGAGCAGTACTTC
TRBJ2-3 NA TRBD2 TRBV2 13 CASEAGVGDTQYF TGTGCCAGTGAAGCGGGAGTAGGAGATACGCAGTATTTT
TRBJ2-7 NA NA TRBV2 12 CASLIRVYEQYF TGTGCCAGCCTGATACGGGTCTACGAGCAGTACTTC
TRBJ2-5 NA NA TRBV30 13 CAWSWLQQETQYF TGTGCCTGGAGTTGGTTGCAGCAAGAGACCCAGTACTTC
TRBJ1-2 NA NA TRBV5-6 11 CASSLRGDSTF TGTGCCAGCAGCTTGCGTGGGGACTCCACCTTC
TRBJ1-3 few NA TRBV15 13 CATRVGRTNTIYF TGTGCCACCAGGGTGGGGAGAACGAACACCATATATTTT
TRBJ2-3 NA NA TRBV7-8 11 CASSATDTQYF TGTGCCAGCAGCGCCACAGATACGCAGTATTTT